The 10 T cell receptor beta chains below all came from one sample that was sequenced in a study of early T cells in non-severe SARS-CoV-2 infection. MiXCR was run by TCRdb on the 5' RACE reads, yielding one entry per CDR3 protein. In the table there are some 96,000 distinct CDR3 sequences, roughly 13% of which are singletons. Sequenced: whole blood. Receptors were obtained from an adult who was a healthcare worker with PCR-confirmed SARS-CoV-2 infection or an uninfected control (not recorded which).

V and J are TRBV29-1 and TRBJ1-1, with D possibly TRBD1 on 6 matching bases. The V end was cut by 6 bases, the J end by 7 bases, with 15 bases between. This CDR3 comprises 12 residues. The germline gives CDR1 SQVTM, CDR2 ANQGSEA. The CDR3 here is CSVGTLPHEAFF. The CDR3 coding sequence is TGCAGCGTCGGGACATTGCCCCATGAAGCTTTCTTT.

In this sample, this clonotype turned up a few times. The V gene is TRBV13, the J gene TRBJ1-1; a possible D gene is TRBD1 (5 bases). The CDR3 runs to 14 residues. Trimming removed 1 base at V and 2 bases at J, with 8 bases between. The germline V gene encodes CDR1 PRHDT and CDR2 FYEKMQ (reference sequence). The CDR3 nucleotides are TGTGCCAGCAGCTTAGAAGGGGATAACACTGAAGCTTTCTTT. This encodes CASSLEGDNTEAFF.

This clonotype was recorded many times. J is TRBJ2-2 and V is TRBV2, with 7 nucleotides matching TRBD1. Germline CDR1 and CDR2: SNHLY and FYNNEI. With 5 bases clipped from V and 6 bases from J, the junction kept 3 bases outside the gene matches. The CDR3 loop spans 13 amino acids. The CDR3 loop is CASSRQGSGELFF. In DNA, the CDR3 is TGTGCCAGCAGTAGACAGGGATCCGGGGAGCTGTTTTTT. The full variable domain, with the rest looked up from reference TRBV2 and TRBJ2-2, is EPEVTQTPSHQVTQMGQEVILRCVPISNHLYFYWYRQILGQKVEFLVSFYNNEISEKSEIFDDQFSVERPDGSNFTLKIRSTKLEDSAMYFCASSRQGSGELFFGEGSRLTVL.

The table lists this clonotype with many counts. V gene TRBV5-1 combines with J gene TRBJ2-5; 12 bases are a match to TRBD2. CDR3 length: 17 amino acids. CDR1 is SGHRS and CDR2 is YFSETQ in the germline V gene. After removal of 3 bases from V and 2 bases from J, the junction contained 8 bases not matched to a gene. The DNA for the CDR3 is TGCGCCAGCAGCTCCTCTAGCGGGGGGGCCTTTCAAGAGACCCAGTACTTC. Encoded protein: CASSSSSGGAFQETQYF.

The chain joins TRBV6-1 to TRBJ1-1, with TRBD1 identical over 8 bases. This CDR3 has 14 residues. The germline V gene has CDR1 MNHNS and CDR2 SASEGT. V trimming: 4 bases; J trimming: 4 bases; junction bases outside the gene matches: 5. The CDR3 protein is CASSATGGVTEAFF. CDR3 DNA sequence: TGTGCCAGCAGTGCAACAGGGGGAGTCACTGAAGCTTTCTTT.

The chain links TRBV7-9 to TRBJ2-1; the D call may be TRBD1 or TRBD2 (6 bases each). The germline V and J ends were trimmed by 5 bases and 8 bases, with 22 bases remaining between them. The germline V gene has CDR1 SEHNR and CDR2 FQNEAQ (reference sequence). This CDR3 has 16 residues. CDR3 protein: CASSPEPGGGPYEQFF. CDR3 sequence (DNA): TGTGCCAGCAGCCCCGAACCCGGGGGCGGCCCCTATGAGCAGTTCTTC.

This clonotype was counted at least ten times. The gene calls are TRBV4-1 and TRBJ1-5, with D possibly matching TRBD1 (5 bases). V lost 5 bases, J lost 5 bases, and 10 bases lay in between. CDR1 MGHRA and CDR2 YSYEKL come from the germline V gene. The CDR3 is made up of 13 amino acids. CDR3: CASSTTGDQPQHF. CDR3 DNA: TGCGCCAGCAGCACCACAGGTGATCAGCCCCAGCATTTT.

This clonotype showed up just a few times. The V call is TRBV15, the J call TRBJ2-3, with a tentative D call TRBD1 (5 bases). V was pared by 5 bases and J by 3 bases, with 9 bases between. The germline CDR1 and CDR2 sequences are LNHNV and YYDKDF (reference sequence). This CDR3 spans 13 amino acids. The chain's CDR3 is CATSGRVTDTQYF. The DNA for the CDR3 is TGTGCCACCAGCGGCAGGGTGACAGATACGCAGTATTTT.

In this sample, this clonotype turned up a few times. V is TRBV5-1 and J is TRBJ2-3, with D maybe TRBD2 (5 bases). The ends were cut back, 1 base at V and 1 base at J, with 10 bases in the middle. This CDR3 is 15 amino acids long. Per the germline V gene, CDR1 is SGHRS and CDR2 is YFSETQ. The chain's CDR3 is CASSLLSGGTDTQYF. The CDR3 region has the DNA TGCGCCAGCAGCTTGCTTTCCGGGGGCACAGATACGCAGTATTTT. The whole variable domain, remainder taken from reference TRBV5-1 and TRBJ2-3, is KAGVTQTPRYLIKTRGQQVTLSCSPISGHRSVSWYQQTPGQGLQFLFEYFSETQRNKGNFPGRFSGRQFSNSRSEMNVSTLELGDSALYLCASSLLSGGTDTQYFGPGTRLTVL.

This clonotype was detected only a few times. The chain joins TRBV18 to TRBJ1-3; a weak D match, TRBD1 (6 bases). Per the germline V gene, CDR1 is KGHSH and CDR2 is LQKENI. CDR3 length: 16 residues. With 5 bases removed from V and 0 bases from J, the gap between germline ends came to 14 bases. The CDR3: CASSTQGLSSGNTIYF. The CDR3, as DNA: TGTGCCAGCTCAACGCAGGGGTTATCCTCTGGAAACACCATATATTTT.